These T cell receptor beta chains were read from a single sample in a study of control samples from healthy donors and cancer patients. Sequencing used immunoSEQ multiplex PCR; TCRdb keeps in-frame clones, though not all of them. Altogether some 130,000 clones are present, over 80% being singletons, with the ten largest covering around 2.1%. Sample: blood. The receptor source for this set is a woman in her forties or fifties in good health. Both conserved end residues are part of each CDR3. Fields, in order: D gene, J gene, clone size, V gene, CDR3 protein, CDR3 DNA. A D gene is named only where the DNA matches it firmly. Some rows mark clone size as missing; the rest say once, few, many or name a class of expanded clone.

>-|TRBJ2-1|-|TRBV12-2
CASRLGGDSYNEQFF
TGTGCAAGTCGCTTAGGGGGGGACTCCTACAATGAGCAGTTCTTC
>-|TRBJ2-1|once|TRBV10-3
CAITDYRYNEQFF
TGTGCCATTACTGATTACAGATACAATGAGCAGTTCTTC
>-|TRBJ1-2|-|TRBV3-1/TRBV3-2
CASSRGPTINYGYTF
TGTGCCAGCAGCCGAGGGCCGACTATTAACTATGGCTACACCTTC
>TRBD1|TRBJ1-6|-|TRBV23-1
CASSPIGDRDNSPLHF
TGCGCCAGCAGCCCCATAGGGGACAGGGATAATTCACCCCTCCACTTT
>TRBD1|TRBJ2-2|-|TRBV19
CASSMTGPGTSGELFF
TGTGCCAGTAGTATGACAGGGCCGGGGACCTCCGGGGAGCTGTTTTTT
>TRBD1|TRBJ1-1|-|TRBV9
CASSGTGGSNTEAFF
TGTGCCAGCAGCGGGACAGGGGGATCGAACACTGAAGCTTTCTTT
>-|TRBJ1-4|-|TRBV25-1
CASSAGGRSNEKLFF
TGTGCCAGCAGTGCCGGAGGACGGTCGAATGAAAAACTGTTTTTT
>TRBD1|TRBJ2-7|-|TRBV11-2
CASSSKRGQGSSYEQYF
TGTGCCAGCAGCTCCAAACGGGGACAGGGGAGCTCCTACGAGCAGTACTTC
>-|TRBJ1-4|-|TRBV30
CAWTTGGTGNEKLFF
TGTGCCTGGACTACGGGCGGGACGGGGAATGAAAAACTGTTTTTT
>-|TRBJ2-3|-|TRBV19
CASSPPPAPDTQYF
TGTGCCAGTAGTCCCCCCCCGGCTCCAGATACGCAGTATTTT
>-|TRBJ2-7|once|TRBV12-3/TRBV12-4
CASSLAGSYEQYF
TGTGCCAGCAGTTTAGCCGGCTCCTACGAGCAGTACTTC
>-|TRBJ2-5|-|TRBV10-2
CASSSIVDKETQYF
TGCGCCAGCAGCAGTATTGTGGACAAAGAGACCCAGTACTTC
>-|TRBJ2-3|-|TRBV21-1
CASSKGGGGSTDTQYF
TGTGCCAGCAGCAAAGGAGGGGGAGGAAGCACAGATACGCAGTATTTT
>-|TRBJ1-2|-|TRBV28
CASIPSRRYGYTF
TGTGCCAGCATTCCGTCCCGACGCTATGGCTACACCTTC
>-|TRBJ1-6|-|TRBV5-6
CASSLVARVNSPLHF
TGTGCCAGCAGCTTGGTAGCCAGGGTTAATTCACCCCTCCACTTT
>-|TRBJ1-1|-|TRBV11-2
CASSAEGLGTEAFF
TGTGCCAGCAGCGCCGAGGGATTGGGCACTGAAGCTTTCTTT
>TRBD1|TRBJ1-3|-|TRBV7-2
CASSRDRVSGNTIYF
TGTGCCAGCTCCCGGGACAGGGTGTCCGGAAACACCATATATTTT